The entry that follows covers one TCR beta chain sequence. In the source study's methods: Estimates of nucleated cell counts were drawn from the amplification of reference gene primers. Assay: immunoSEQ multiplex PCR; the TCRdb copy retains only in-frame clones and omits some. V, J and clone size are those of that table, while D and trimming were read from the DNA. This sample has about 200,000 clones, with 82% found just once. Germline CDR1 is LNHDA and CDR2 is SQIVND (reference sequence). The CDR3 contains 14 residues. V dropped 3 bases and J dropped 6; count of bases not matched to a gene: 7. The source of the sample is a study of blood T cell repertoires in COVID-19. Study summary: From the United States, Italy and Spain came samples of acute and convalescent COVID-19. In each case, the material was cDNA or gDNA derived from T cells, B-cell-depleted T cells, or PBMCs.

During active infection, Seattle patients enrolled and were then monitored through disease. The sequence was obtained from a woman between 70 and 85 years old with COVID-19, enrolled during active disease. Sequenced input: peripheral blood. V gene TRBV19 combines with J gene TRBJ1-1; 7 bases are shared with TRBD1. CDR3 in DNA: TGTGCCAGTAGTATCCGACAGGGAACCGCTGAAGCTTTCTTT. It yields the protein CASSIRQGTAEAFF.